The source of this T cell receptor beta chain is a study of beta chain features in type 1 diabetes. Findings and limits, study-wide: All four CD4+ subsets from Type 1 diabetes patients carried moderately but significantly shorter TCRB CDR3s.

In germline, CDR1 is LNHNV, CDR2 YYDKDF (reference sequence). CDR3 length: 16 residues. V was pared by 5 bases and J by 6 bases, with 11 bases of the junction left unmatched. As regards this clone: Its cognate antigen is unknown.

Expressed TCRB transcripts were sequenced after all isolated RNA was converted to cDNA. Assay used: immunoSEQ multiplex PCR; TCRdb lists only in-frame clones, some missing. This table holds around 310,000 clones, roughly 13% found once. The origin of this receptor is a woman aged 18-29 years with type 1 diabetes. The chain recombines TRBV15 with TRBJ2-3; 10 nucleotides agree with TRBD1. The sequenced material came from naive CD4+ T cells from blood. CDR3 in amino acids: CATSGRDRGLGDTQYF. The CDR3 coding sequence is TGTGCCACCAGCGGGCGGGACAGGGGATTGGGGGATACGCAGTATTTT.